The next 18 T cell receptor beta chains were all read from a single sample in a study of regulatory T cells in long-lasting Graves disease. Relying on iRepertoire HTBI primers and Arm-PCR of CDR3 regions, the team built TCR beta libraries. A single record per CDR3 protein comes from TCRdb applying MiXCR to the multiplex PCR reads. The table records roughly 500,000 distinct CDR3 sequences, about 22% of them present only once. As for time point: persistent/refractory GD, antithyroid drugs over 5 years with positive TRAb. After RNA was extracted from PBMCs, the TCR library was made from it. The material sequenced was peripheral blood mononuclear cells (PBMCs), taken when the disease was refractory, from a patient treated with antithyroid drugs. The receptors stem from a female donor with Graves disease.

This clonotype was found many times. CDR3 loop: CASSRDFTEAFF. The CDR3, as DNA: TGTGCCAGCAGTCGGGATTTCACTGAAGCTTTCTTT. The chain employs TRBV2 and TRBJ1-1; unclear D gene. CDR3 length equals 12 residues. V lost 5 bases, J lost 4 bases, and 8 bases lay in between. CDR1 is SNHLY and CDR2 is FYNNEI in the germline V gene. The full variable domain, its missing parts supplied by reference TRBV2 and TRBJ1-1, is EPEVTQTPSHQVTQMGQEVILRCVPISNHLYFYWYRQILGQKVEFLVSFYNNEISEKSEIFDDQFSVERPDGSNFTLKIRSTKLEDSAMYFCASSRDFTEAFFGQGTRLTVV.

This clonotype was found many times. V and J are TRBV28 and TRBJ2-7; possible D gene TRBD2, 5 bases. V lost 5 bases to trimming and J lost 9 bases, with 14 bases between them. Germline V gives CDR1 MDHEN, CDR2 SYDVKM. This CDR3 contains 12 residues. DNA for the CDR3: TGTGCCAGCAGTCCGGGGTTTATGCCGCAGTACTTC. As protein: CASSPGFMPQYF.

In regard to this clonotype: This may stem from a read error, because a much larger clone lies one nucleotide away. The chain combines TRBV6-2 or TRBV6-3 with TRBJ2-7; D remains ambiguous. V dropped 2 bases and J dropped 9 bases, with 14 bases sitting between them. Germline lookup yields CDR1 MNHEY and CDR2 SVGEGT. The CDR3 sequence is 13 residues long. CDR3 sequence reads: CASSYRASGGQYF. In nucleotides, the CDR3 is TGTGCCAGCAGTTACAGGGCCTCGGGCGGGCAGTACTTC.

This clonotype was detected many times. The chain uses TRBV2 and TRBJ2-5; D is tentatively TRBD1 or TRBD2 (5 bases each). Trimming removed 3 bases at V and 5 bases at J, with 13 bases between. Germline CDR1 is SNHLY and CDR2 is FYNNEI. The CDR3 contains 14 residues. This chain's CDR3 is CASSDWGWGETQYF. The CDR3 DNA is TGTGCCAGCAGTGACTGGGGGTGGGGGGAGACCCAGTACTTC.

The table lists this clonotype with a few counts. The chain has TRBV27 and TRBJ2-7, with D possibly matching TRBD1 (6 bases). The CDR3 has 14 residues. Germline V gives CDR1 MNHEY, CDR2 SMNVEV (reference sequence). V was cut by 8 bases and J by 1 base, with 15 bases left in between. The CDR3 bases are TGTGCCAGCTCCCCCGGGGACATTTCCTACGAGCAGTACTTC. This sequence encodes CASSPGDISYEQYF.

The table lists this clonotype with many counts. The V call is TRBV6-1, the J call TRBJ2-7; D not resolved. Deletions cut 6 bases from V and 0 bases from J, with 12 bases between. The length of the CDR3 is 14 residues. Germline V gene data show CDR1 as MNHNS and CDR2 as SASEGT. CDR3 DNA: TGTGCCAGCAGCTCCGGGCCTTACTCCTACGAGCAGTACTTC. It specifies CASSSGPYSYEQYF.

This clonotype was observed at least ten times. The chain has TRBV15 and TRBJ1-5, with 7 bases that match TRBD1. There are 17 residues in the CDR3. Losses at the gene ends were 0 bases for V and 0 bases for J; bases not matched to a gene: 5. Germline lookup yields CDR1 LNHNV and CDR2 YYDKDF (reference sequence). CDR3 DNA sequence: TGTGCCACCAGCAGAGACCGGGGACAGCTTAGCAATCAGCCCCAGCATTTT. This translates into CATSRDRGQLSNQPQHF. Full variable domain (missing parts from reference TRBV15 and TRBJ1-5): DAMVIQNPRYQVTQFGKPVTLSCSQTLNHNVMYWYQQKSSQAPKLLFHYYDKDFNNEADTPDNFQSRRPNTSFCFLDIRSPGLGDTAMYLCATSRDRGQLSNQPQHFGDGTRLSIL.

A word on this clonotype: A much larger clonotype is one base distant, so this may be a read error. The chain uses TRBV28 and TRBJ2-7; D is ambiguous. This CDR3 spans 12 amino acids. Deletions cut 3 bases from V and 6 bases from J, with 9 bases between. CDR1 is MDHEN, CDR2 SYDVKM, per germline. CDR3 protein: CASSFSVCEQYF. The CDR3 DNA sequence: TGTGCCAGCAGTTTCTCCGTTTGCGAGCAGTACTTC.

This clonotype has at least ten counts. The chain uses TRBV28 and TRBJ2-6; D tentatively reads TRBD1 or TRBD2 (5 bases each). Trimming took off 5 bases at V and 0 bases at J, with 14 bases between the two ends. The CDR3 runs 17 residues. Germline V gives CDR1 MDHEN, CDR2 SYDVKM. CDR3 region: CASSPGTDPSGANVLTF. CDR3 nucleotide sequence: TGTGCCAGCAGTCCCGGGACGGACCCCTCTGGGGCCAACGTCCTGACTTTC.

The genes are TRBV24-1 and TRBJ2-1; 8 nucleotides align to TRBD1. Trimming took 4 bases from V and 2 from J; bases not matched to a gene: 9. CDR1 is KGHDR, CDR2 SFDVKD, per germline. This CDR3 is built from 17 residues. CDR3 sequence: CATSDPVAGGAYNEQFF. The CDR3 DNA reads as TGTGCCACCAGTGACCCCGTGGCAGGGGGCGCCTACAATGAGCAGTTCTTC.

There are many counts of this clonotype. The chain has TRBV28 and TRBJ1-2; D may be TRBD1 (6 bases). The CDR3 totals 13 residues. CDR1 and CDR2 (germline): MDHEN, SYDVKM. Trimming took 7 bases from V and 2 from J, leaving 11 bases between them. CDR3 sequence: CASTSQGNYGYTF. The DNA of the CDR3 is TGTGCCAGCACCTCACAGGGAAACTATGGCTACACCTTC.

The chain combines TRBV30 with TRBJ2-7, with a weak D call TRBD2 (5 bases). The CDR3 length is 13 residues. Trimming took off 0 bases at V and 1 base at J, with 7 bases between the two ends. The V gene's germline CDR1 is GTSNPN and CDR2 SVGIG (reference sequence). The CDR3 loop is CAWSVAVSYEQYF. The DNA of the CDR3 is TGTGCCTGGAGTGTAGCGGTTTCCTACGAGCAGTACTTC. The whole variable domain, remainder taken from reference TRBV30 and TRBJ2-7, is SQTIHQWPATLVQPVGSPLSLECTVEGTSNPNLYWYRQAAGRGLQLLFYSVGIGQISSEVPQNLSASRPQDRQFILSSKKLLLSDSGFYLCAWSVAVSYEQYFGPGTRLTVT.

The sample holds many counts of this clonotype. The chain uses TRBV2 and TRBJ1-5; D may be TRBD1 (5 bases). V was clipped by 9 bases and J by 4 bases, with 19 bases between them. The germline V gene encodes CDR1 SNHLY and CDR2 FYNNEI. The CDR3 sequence is 15 residues long. CDR3 in amino acids: CARRDFPGWNQPQHF. DNA of the CDR3: TGTGCCAGGAGGGACTTCCCGGGATGGAATCAGCCCCAGCATTTT.

The chain couples TRBV2 to TRBJ1-6; D not resolved. The germline V gene has CDR1 SNHLY and CDR2 FYNNEI. The CDR3 runs 18 residues. Trimming took off 6 bases at V and 0 bases at J, with 18 bases between the two ends. CDR3: CASRNGPITGSYNSPLHF. DNA for the CDR3: TGTGCCAGCAGAAACGGACCGATCACGGGCTCCTATAATTCACCCCTCCACTTT.

The sample holds many counts of this clonotype. This chain uses TRBV28 with TRBJ2-7, with a tentative D call TRBD2 (5 bases). V lost 6 bases to trimming and J lost 1 base, with 13 bases between them. The germline gives CDR1 MDHEN, CDR2 SYDVKM. The CDR3 loop spans 14 amino acids. CDR3: CASRSDWPSYEQYF. The DNA of the CDR3 is TGTGCCAGCAGGTCGGACTGGCCTTCCTACGAGCAGTACTTC.

This clonotype was detected a few times. The chain carries TRBV20-1 and TRBJ2-5, with TRBD1 matching over 12 bases. CDR1 is DFQATT, CDR2 SNEGSKA, per germline (reference sequence). The CDR3 runs 17 residues. The V gene end was trimmed by 1 base and the J gene end by 4 bases; junction bases not matched to a gene: 10. In DNA form, the CDR3 reads TGCAGTGCTAGAGCCCCGGGACAGGGGGCGTGGAGAGAGACCCAGTACTTC. Translation: CSARAPGQGAWRETQYF.

The gene calls are TRBV20-1 and TRBJ2-2; 11 nucleotides agree with TRBD2. From germline, CDR1 is DFQATT and CDR2 SNEGSKA (reference sequence). This CDR3 is 14 amino acids long. Trimming took 4 bases from V and 7 from J; bases not matched to a gene: 5. CDR3 sequence (DNA): TGCAGTGCTAAGACTAGCGGGACTGTCGGGGAGCTGTTTTTT. It yields the protein CSAKTSGTVGELFF.

This clonotype was counted between two and nine times. The chain combines TRBV7-2 with TRBJ2-6; D gene uncertain. Trimming cost V 5 bases and J 3 bases, with 11 bases left between them. This CDR3 has 15 amino acids. The germline CDR1 and CDR2 sequences are SGHTA and FQGNSA. DNA for the CDR3: TGTGCCAGCAGCCGCCCGGTCGGTGGGGCCAACGTCCTGACTTTC. Protein: CASSRPVGGANVLTF.